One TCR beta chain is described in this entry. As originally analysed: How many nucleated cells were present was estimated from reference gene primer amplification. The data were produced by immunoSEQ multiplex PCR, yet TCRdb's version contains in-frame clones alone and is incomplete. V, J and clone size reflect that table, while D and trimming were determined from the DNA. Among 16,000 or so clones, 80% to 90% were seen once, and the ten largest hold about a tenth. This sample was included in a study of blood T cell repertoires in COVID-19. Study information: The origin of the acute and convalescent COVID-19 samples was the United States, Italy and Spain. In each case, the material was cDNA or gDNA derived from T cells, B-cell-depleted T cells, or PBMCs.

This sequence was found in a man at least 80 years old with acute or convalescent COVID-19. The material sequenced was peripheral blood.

The CDR3: CASSQRGSGQGALVRYTF. The DNA for the CDR3 is TGCGCCAGCAGCCAAAGAGGGTCTGGACAGGGGGCTTTAGTTCGCTACACCTTC. The chain uses TRBV4-1 and TRBJ1-2, with 11 positions matching TRBD1. The J segment lost 9 bases and the V segment lost 2 bases, leaving 17 bases of the junction unmatched. The CDR3 totals 18 residues. Germline V gives CDR1 MGHRA, CDR2 YSYEKL.